The clone carrying this T cell receptor (beta chain) was found many times. In germline, CDR1 is LGHNT, CDR2 FRNRAP. The CDR3 contains 14 residues. Trimming left V 0 bases short and J 4 bases short, with 10 bases between. The sample comes from a study of T cells in Graves' hyperthyroidism and ophthalmopathy. TCR beta CDR3 region amplification was performed from RNA transcripts. The HTBI primer set served for first-round RT-PCR of the TCR CDR3. TCRdb independently ran MiXCR on the multiplex PCR reads; one entry per CDR3 protein. The table includes hundreds of thousands of distinct CDR3 sequences, roughly 15% detected once.

The sequence came from a woman aged 40 to 49 with Graves' hyperthyroidism. The sequenced material came from blood. The chain links TRBV12-5 to TRBJ2-7, with D unclear. CDR3 region: CASGLVPDTYEQYF. In nucleotides, the CDR3 is TGTGCTAGTGGTTTGGTGCCGGATACGTACGAGCAGTACTTC.